The rows below give T cell receptor beta chains drawn from one sample of a study of T-cell reconstitution after alpha-beta-depleted transplantation in children. TCRdb re-called the PCR reads through MiXCR, storing one row per CDR3 protein. The table includes approximately 490,000 distinct CDR3 sequences, 9.5% to 15% detected once. The specimen comprised PBMCs from the stem cell graft donor, sampled from the stem cell graft. Source of these receptors: a human donor who donated a stem cell graft to a child with combined immunodeficiency. Both conserved end residues are part of each CDR3. A D gene is named only where the DNA matches it firmly. The listing skips clone size in some rows; elsewhere it reads once, few, many or a size class.

len	abundance	v_gene	d_gene	j_gene	CDR3aa	CDR3nt
14	few	TRBV7-2	-	TRBJ2-4	CASSFGGPKNIQYF	TGTGCCAGCAGCTTTGGGGGCCCCAAAAACATTCAGTACTTC
12	many	TRBV27	-	TRBJ2-7	CASSLSGDEQYF	TGTGCCAGCAGTTTATCAGGGGACGAGCAGTACTTC
15	few	TRBV5-6	-	TRBJ2-7	CASSSVGRLGYEQYF	TGTGCCAGCAGCTCCGTGGGCAGGTTGGGGTACGAGCAGTACTTC
14	-	TRBV6-1	-	TRBJ1-1	CASSPRIRGGEAFF	TGTGCCAGCAGTCCCCGTATCCGCGGGGGTGAAGCTTTCTTT
12	many	TRBV6-4	-	TRBJ1-4	CASSDSGEKLFF	TGTGCCAGCAGTGACTCGGGTGAAAAACTGTTTTTT
15	-	TRBV9	TRBD2	TRBJ2-1	CASSPQAGGANEQFF	TGTGCCAGCAGCCCTCAAGCGGGAGGAGCGAATGAGCAGTTCTTC
15	-	TRBV30	TRBD2	TRBJ2-5	CAWLGLAGYQETQYF	TGTGCCTGGCTCGGACTAGCGGGGTACCAAGAGACCCAGTACTTC
15	-	TRBV10-3	TRBD1	TRBJ2-5	CAISLSGRGQETQYF	TGTGCCATCAGCCTGAGCGGCAGGGGGCAAGAGACCCAGTACTTC
15	few	TRBV6-5	-	TRBJ2-5	CASSYEAGAQETQYF	TGTGCCAGCAGTTACGAGGCGGGTGCGCAAGAGACCCAGTACTTC
13	-	TRBV5-1	-	TRBJ2-3	CASSSTVGDTQYF	TGCGCCAGCAGCTCCACAGTTGGAGATACGCAGTATTTT
14	few	TRBV29-1	TRBD1	TRBJ2-5	CSVETGGVEETQYF	TGCAGCGTTGAGACAGGGGGCGTTGAAGAGACCCAGTACTTC
12	few	TRBV20-1	-	TRBJ1-5	CSARDFIQPQHF	TGCAGTGCTAGAGACTTTATCCAGCCCCAGCATTTT
17	few	TRBV11-1	-	TRBJ1-1	CASSLVGYQSMNTEAFF	TGTGCCAGCAGCTTAGTGGGTTATCAGTCAATGAACACTGAAGCTTTCTTT
13	few	TRBV4-1	-	TRBJ2-5	CASSRTLQETQYF	TGCGCCAGCAGCCGGACACTCCAAGAGACCCAGTACTTC
18	-	TRBV20-1	TRBD2	TRBJ2-3	CSARELRESGGALDTQYF	TGCAGTGCTAGAGAGCTCCGGGAAAGCGGGGGGGCTTTAGATACGCAGTATTTT
13	-	TRBV29-1	TRBD1	TRBJ2-7	CSATDRGAHEQYF	TGCAGCGCTACGGACAGGGGAGCCCACGAGCAGTACTTC
14	-	TRBV20-1	-	TRBJ2-3	CSAPLGVQADTQYF	TGCAGTGCCCCTCTAGGGGTCCAGGCGGATACGCAGTATTTT
13	few	TRBV7-9	-	TRBJ1-5	CASTPDSNQPQHF	TGTGCCAGCACCCCGGACAGCAATCAGCCCCAGCATTTT
12	few	TRBV28	TRBD2	TRBJ2-1	CASWEGYNEQFF	TGTGCCAGCTGGGAGGGCTACAATGAGCAGTTCTTC
15	-	TRBV7-2	TRBD2	TRBJ2-1	CASSSRDYINNEQFF	TGTGCCAGCAGCAGCCGGGACTATATAAACAATGAGCAGTTCTTC
15	-	TRBV20-1	TRBD2	TRBJ2-3	CSARVTSGYTDTQYF	TGCAGTGCTAGAGTAACTAGCGGATACACAGATACGCAGTATTTT
16	-	TRBV7-2	TRBD1	TRBJ1-1	CASSRWGQGENTEAFF	TGTGCCAGCAGCCGTTGGGGACAGGGGGAGAACACTGAAGCTTTCTTT
18	-	TRBV12-3/TRBV12-4	TRBD2	TRBJ2-5	CASSIYHWLAGGQETQYF	TGTGCCAGCAGTATCTATCACTGGCTTGCGGGGGGGCAAGAGACCCAGTACTTC
13	many	TRBV27	-	TRBJ2-2	CASSLRWTGELFF	TGTGCCAGCAGTTTAAGGTGGACCGGGGAGCTGTTTTTT
16	few	TRBV4-3	-	TRBJ1-1	CASSATRVGLNTEAFF	TGCGCCAGCAGCGCTACCAGAGTGGGCTTGAACACTGAAGCTTTCTTT
14	few	TRBV7-8	TRBD1	TRBJ2-1	CASSLGTGHSEQFF	TGTGCCAGCAGTTTAGGGACAGGGCACAGTGAGCAGTTCTTC
16	-	TRBV28	-	TRBJ2-1	CASSSSTGKDYNEQFF	TGTGCCAGCAGTTCTTCCACAGGGAAAGATTACAATGAGCAGTTCTTC
14	many	TRBV4-3	-	TRBJ2-3	CASSQLDSTDTQYF	TGCGCCAGCAGCCAACTTGACAGCACAGATACGCAGTATTTT
15	-	TRBV9	TRBD2	TRBJ2-1	CASSVVASGYNEQFF	TGTGCCAGCAGCGTAGTGGCTAGCGGGTACAATGAGCAGTTCTTC
12	many	TRBV12-3/TRBV12-4	-	TRBJ1-3	CASSSPGNTIYF	TGTGCCAGCAGTTCGCCGGGAAACACCATATATTTT
16	-	TRBV7-2	-	TRBJ1-2	CASSLKEAFGGRGYTF	TGTGCCAGCAGCTTAAAGGAGGCCTTCGGGGGTCGGGGCTACACCTTC
15	-	TRBV19	-	TRBJ2-1	CASRSGASSYNEQFF	TGTGCCAGTAGGTCAGGGGCGAGCTCCTACAATGAGCAGTTCTTC
14	many	TRBV12-3/TRBV12-4	-	TRBJ1-1	CASSWGAGSTEAFF	TGTGCCAGCAGTTGGGGGGCGGGCAGCACTGAAGCTTTCTTT